The 20 T cell receptor beta chains below were found in one sample sequenced in a study of T cells after yellow fever vaccination. TCRdb re-called the 5' RACE reads through MiXCR, storing one row per CDR3 protein. The data show hundreds of thousands of distinct CDR3 sequences, roughly 4% seen once. The starting material was PBMCs, obtained on the day of the yellow fever booster vaccination. The origin of the receptors is a man aged 18-30 years who received the YFV17D yellow fever vaccine.

This clonotype was found a few times. This rearrangement joins TRBV4-1 to TRBJ2-5; 8 bases agree with TRBD2. The CDR3 covers 16 residues. Trimming at V came to 1 base and at J to 5 bases, leaving 9 bases not matched to a gene. The V gene's germline CDR1 is MGHRA and CDR2 YSYEKL. CDR3 nucleotides: TGCGCCAGCAGCCAAGGAACCGGGACTAGTCTTGAGACCCAGTACTTC. This sequence encodes CASSQGTGTSLETQYF.

This clonotype was detected a few times. This chain uses TRBV5-1 with TRBJ2-5; a possible D gene is TRBD2 (6 bases). Germline CDR1 is SGHRS and CDR2 is YFSETQ. CDR3 length equals 16 residues. V lost 6 bases and J 2 bases, leaving 20 bases between the germline ends. Here the CDR3 DNA reads TGCGCCAGCAACGTTGCCCCTGGGGGACTTCAAGAGACCCAGTACTTC. Its translation is CASNVAPGGLQETQYF.

This clonotype occurred many times. The V gene is TRBV13, the J gene TRBJ1-6; maybe TRBD1 (5 bases). The V gene lost 5 bases and the J gene lost 7 bases, with 18 bases spanning the gap. The CDR3 has 16 residues. Germline V gives CDR1 PRHDT, CDR2 FYEKMQ (reference sequence). Here the CDR3 DNA reads TGTGCCAGCAGCCCCCCGGAGGGAGGGGTGAATTCACCCCTCCACTTT. Translating gives CASSPPEGGVNSPLHF.

The sample holds many counts of this clonotype. The chain couples TRBV20-1 to TRBJ2-7; TRBD1 is a possible D gene (6 bases). Germline V gives CDR1 DFQATT, CDR2 SNEGSKA (reference sequence). V was pared by 6 bases and J by 1 base, with 19 bases between. The CDR3 loop spans 15 amino acids. CDR3 in DNA: TGCAGTGCCCCTGACAGGTCGCAAACGTCCTACGAGCAGTACTTC. This sequence encodes CSAPDRSQTSYEQYF.

Only a few counts were recorded for this clonotype. The chain combines TRBV20-1 with TRBJ2-7; D might be TRBD1 (6 bases). The V end was cut by 3 bases, the J end by 2 bases, with 17 bases between. Germline assignment: CDR1 DFQATT and CDR2 SNEGSKA (reference sequence). This CDR3 has 15 amino acids. CDR3 in amino acids: CSASYPRGHTYEQYF. The CDR3 DNA reads TGCAGTGCTAGTTACCCCCGGGGACATACCTACGAGCAGTACTTC.

The chain combines TRBV14 with TRBJ2-7; D unclear. CDR1 and CDR2 (germline): SGHDN, FVKESK. The ends were cut back, 1 base at V and 0 bases at J, with 16 bases in the middle. The CDR3 length is 17 residues. The CDR3, as DNA: TGTGCCAGCAGCCAAGTCGGAATTTTTACCAACTCCTACGAGCAGTACTTC. Translating gives CASSQVGIFTNSYEQYF.

This rearrangement joins TRBV18 to TRBJ2-2; the D gene is possibly TRBD1 (6 bases). Germline V lookup: CDR1 KGHSH, CDR2 LQKENI. V was clipped by 10 bases and J by 1 base, with 13 bases between them. The CDR3 is 14 residues long. This chain's CDR3 is CATIGGENTGELFF. Here the CDR3 DNA reads TGTGCCACCATAGGGGGAGAGAACACCGGGGAGCTGTTTTTT.

This clonotype was seen ten or more times. The rearrangement uses TRBV7-9 and TRBJ2-2; D unresolved. Per germline, CDR1 SEHNR and CDR2 FQNEAQ (reference sequence). This CDR3 is built from 10 residues. Trimming stripped 10 bases from V and 5 bases from J, with 5 bases between. CDR3 nucleotide sequence: TGTGCCACCTCTACCGGGGAGCTGTTTTTT. Translation gives CATSTGELFF.

The genes are TRBV12-3 or TRBV12-4 and TRBJ1-1; no firm D call. Trimming took 1 base from V and 4 from J, leaving 10 bases between them. The CDR3 covers 14 residues. CDR3 region: CASSLDTGVTEAFF. The CDR3 DNA is TGTGCCAGCAGTTTAGATACTGGGGTCACTGAAGCTTTCTTT.

The chain employs TRBV6-2 or TRBV6-3 and TRBJ2-7; maybe TRBD2 (6 bases). The V end lost 6 bases, the J end lost 2 bases, and 11 bases lay between the germline ends. The germline V gene encodes CDR1 MNHEY and CDR2 SVGEGT. The CDR3 is made up of 13 amino acids. CDR3 DNA: TGTGCCAGCAGCCACGCGGGACCCTACGAGCAGTACGTC. Encoded protein: CASSHAGPYEQYV.

CDR3 protein: CATSDPSRQETQYF. The CDR3 DNA reads as TGTGCCACCAGTGACCCTTCCCGCCAAGAGACCCAGTACTTC. This rearrangement joins TRBV24-1 to TRBJ2-5; no clear D gene. Trimming left V 4 bases short and J 1 base short, with 9 bases between. This CDR3 is 14 amino acids long. In germline, CDR1 is KGHDR, CDR2 SFDVKD.

This clonotype was observed at least ten times. The chain uses TRBV6-2 or TRBV6-3 and TRBJ2-7; the D is unclear. The germline V and J ends were trimmed by 6 bases and 3 bases, with 12 bases remaining between them. The CDR3 has 13 amino acids. Per germline, CDR1 MNHEY and CDR2 SVGEGT. This CDR3 is CASSSQVGYEQYF. In DNA, the CDR3 is TGTGCCAGCAGCTCCCAGGTTGGCTACGAGCAGTACTTC.

This clonotype was seen repeatedly, ten times or more. The V and J genes are TRBV5-1 and TRBJ1-2; 9 bases match TRBD1. This CDR3 is 15 amino acids long. Germline trimming cut 0 bases from V and 6 bases from J; bases unmatched to any gene: 6. Germline assignment: CDR1 SGHRS and CDR2 YFSETQ. CDR3 sequence reads: CASSLGTGDRDGYTF. DNA for the CDR3: TGCGCCAGCAGCTTGGGGACAGGGGATCGAGATGGCTACACCTTC.

V gene TRBV5-4 combines with J gene TRBJ2-7; D is ambiguous. The CDR3 loop spans 14 amino acids. Trimming removed 1 base at V and 2 bases at J, with 10 bases between. Germline lookup yields CDR1 SGHNT and CDR2 YYREEE (reference sequence). CDR3 bases: TGTGCCAGCAGCTTGAAGGGTACTCCCTACGAGCAGTACTTC. This encodes CASSLKGTPYEQYF. Combining the CDR3 with reference TRBV5-4 and TRBJ2-7 gives the whole variable domain ETGVTQSPTHLIKTRGQQVTLRCSSQSGHNTVSWYQQALGQGPQFIFQYYREEENGRGNFPPRFSGLQFPNYSSELNVNALELDDSALYLCASSLKGTPYEQYFGPGTRLTVT.

In this sample, this clonotype turned up a few times. V and J are TRBV5-4 and TRBJ2-3, with 11 bases lining up with TRBD2. J gave up 6 bases and V 2 bases, and 5 bases lay outside the gene matches. The CDR3 has 15 amino acids. Looked up from germline, CDR1 is SGHNT and CDR2 is YYREEE (reference sequence). CDR3 sequence: CASSFGTSGGDTQYF. As DNA, the CDR3 is TGTGCCAGCAGCTTTGGGACTAGCGGCGGGGATACGCAGTATTTT.

The chain couples TRBV29-1 to TRBJ1-1; D possibly corresponds to TRBD1 (6 bases). Germline loops: CDR1 SQVTM, CDR2 ANQGSEA. Trimming removed 6 bases from V and 11 bases from J, with 19 bases in between. The CDR3 contains 12 residues. CDR3 sequence: CSVAGTPLGAFF. In nucleotides, the CDR3 is TGCAGCGTAGCCGGGACACCCTTGGGGGCTTTCTTT.

This clonotype was detected ten times or more. V and J are TRBV4-3 and TRBJ2-3, with D perhaps assigned TRBD1 or TRBD2 (5 bases each). The V gene's germline CDR1 is LGHNA and CDR2 YSLEER. CDR3 length equals 15 residues. Trimming pared 5 bases from V and 2 bases from J, leaving 14 bases between. CDR3 region: CASSSRGENTDTQYF. CDR3 sequence (DNA): TGCGCCAGCAGCTCACGAGGGGAGAACACAGATACGCAGTATTTT.

This clonotype was counted at least ten times. The chain carries TRBV7-2 and TRBJ2-3; no definite D call. V was cut by 1 base and J by 9 bases, with 17 bases left in between. CDR1 is SGHTA, CDR2 FQGNSA, per germline. The CDR3 runs 15 residues. The CDR3 region is CASSLDPRESDTQYF. For the CDR3, the DNA is TGTGCCAGCAGCTTAGATCCCCGAGAGAGCGACACGCAGTATTTT.

The CDR3 sequence is CASSYGTRGNEQFF. Written as DNA, the CDR3 is TGTGCCAGCAGTTACGGGACTAGGGGGAATGAGCAGTTCTTC. This chain uses TRBV6-6 with TRBJ2-1, with 8 bases fitting TRBD2. V shed 2 bases and J 7 bases; nucleotides not matched to a gene: 4. The CDR3 totals 14 residues. Germline V lookup: CDR1 MNHNY, CDR2 SVGAGI (reference sequence).

The chain recombines TRBV19 with TRBJ2-1; a possible D gene is TRBD2 (5 bases). The V gene's germline CDR1 is LNHDA and CDR2 SQIVND (reference sequence). The CDR3 has 16 amino acids. The germline V and J ends were trimmed by 3 bases and 6 bases, with 18 bases remaining between them. DNA for the CDR3: TGTGCCAGTAGTATTCCCCTTTCTGACGGGGTCAATGAGCAGTTCTTC. Its translation: CASSIPLSDGVNEQFF.